This TCR beta chain originates from a study of cytomegalovirus exposure and HLA in healthy donors. Regarding the study as a whole: Cytomegalovirus status was reportedly diagnosed by the classifier with high specificity and sensitivity.

The donors were members of the validation cohort comprising some 120 subjects, separate from the roughly 730-subject first cohort. In germline, CDR1 is MNHEY, CDR2 SVGAGI. CDR3 length: 13 residues. Trimming left V 5 bases short and J 6 bases short, with 13 bases between. Assay used: immunoSEQ multiplex PCR; TCRdb lists only in-frame clones, some missing. The repertoire consists of hundreds of thousands of clones, with roughly 87% occurring once and the leading ten covering approximately 12%. Regarding this clone: The antigen is not known.

This chain uses TRBV6-5 with TRBJ1-2, with D maybe TRBD1 (6 bases). The receptor was isolated from a young man in good health and CMV-seropositive. Sequencing was done on a sample of PBMCs. CDR3 bases: TGTGCCAGCAGTCCTACAGGGTTCAATGGCTACACCTTC. Protein: CASSPTGFNGYTF.